One sample yielded the 6 T cell receptor beta chains listed below, sequenced in a study of T cell responses to AZD1222 COVID-19 vaccine. Repertoires were generated with immunoSEQ multiplex PCR, while TCRdb's copy carries only in-frame clones and drops some. The table records over 110,000 clones, 90% to 95% of them present only once. The specimen was peripheral blood, collected on day 0 of AZD1222 vaccination. These receptors were obtained from an adult in good health.

This chain joins TRBV3-1 (or the pseudogene TRBV3-2) and TRBJ1-1; D gene uncertain. This CDR3 region has 17 residues. The V gene's germline CDR1 is LGHDT and CDR2 YNNKEL (reference sequence). The V and J ends lost 0 bases and 1 base respectively, with 15 bases between them. CDR3 nucleotides: TGTGCCAGCAGCCAAGAACTGAGGGCCGTGGGGAACACTGAAGCTTTCTTT. Translating it yields CASSQELRAVGNTEAFF.

The chain uses TRBV5-6 and TRBJ1-5; 12 bases agree with TRBD1. This CDR3 has 16 residues. The V segment lost 4 bases and the J segment 3 bases; nucleotides outside the gene matches: 5. Germline CDR1 and CDR2: SGHDT and YYEEEE. In DNA, the CDR3 is TGTGCCAGCAGCCTCCGGGACAGGGGGCACAATCAGCCCCAGCATTTT. This gives the protein CASSLRDRGHNQPQHF. Complete variable domain (other parts from reference TRBV5-6 and TRBJ1-5): DAGVTQSPTHLIKTRGQQVTLRCSPKSGHDTVSWYQQALGQGPQFIFQYYEEEERQRGNFPDRFSGHQFPNYSSELNVNALLLGDSALYLCASSLRDRGHNQPQHFGDGTRLSIL.

The J gene is TRBJ1-1, the V gene TRBV13; D call uncertain. This CDR3 is built from 15 residues. The germline V gene encodes CDR1 PRHDT and CDR2 FYEKMQ (reference sequence). Trimming cost V 1 base and J 3 bases, with 12 bases left between them. DNA of the CDR3: TGTGCCAGCAGCTTAGTAAGGGAAGGGCACACTGAAGCTTTCTTT. Its translation: CASSLVREGHTEAFF.

The CDR3 DNA reads as TGTGCCAGCAGTGGACGGGGGTACTCCTACGAGCAGTACTTC. Translating it yields CASSGRGYSYEQYF. This chain links TRBV6-2 or TRBV6-3 with TRBJ2-7, with D possibly matching TRBD2 (6 bases). Looked up from germline, CDR1 is MNHEY and CDR2 is SVGEGT. CDR3 length equals 14 residues. Deletions cut 5 bases from V and 0 bases from J, with 11 bases between.

The chain recombines TRBV6-5 with TRBJ2-7; 12 positions match TRBD1. Germline V CDR1 and CDR2: MNHEY, SVGAGI. CDR3 length: 15 residues. With 6 bases clipped from V and 4 bases from J, the junction kept 7 bases outside the gene matches. As DNA, the CDR3 is TGTGCCAGCAGGCTGGGACAGGGGGCGGGTTACGAGCAGTACTTC. Amino acids: CASRLGQGAGYEQYF.

V usage is TRBV19 and J usage is TRBJ1-2; 7 bases are a match to TRBD1. This CDR3 has 14 residues. Trimming cost V 10 bases and J 7 bases; bases outside gene matches: 15. Germline V gene sequence: CDR1 LNHDA, CDR2 SQIVND (reference sequence). For the CDR3, the DNA is TGTGCCACCCAAACGGCGCACAGACAGGGTGGCTACACCTTC. Its protein product is CATQTAHRQGGYTF.